This T cell receptor (beta chain) was recovered during a study of siplizumab effects on memory and regulatory T cells (dated by TCRdb to about 2019). At the level of the whole study: The effect of the anti-CD2 antibody siplizumab on alloreactive T-cell subsets was examined in allogeneic mixed lymphocyte reactions constructed from human PBMCs.

Overall results and qualifications from the work: In reactions with siplizumab, an average of roughly 70% of mappable alloreactive CD4+ clones were Treg-derived, compared with approximately 29% in control reactions. The cumulative frequency of alloreactive sequences traceable to unstimulated CD4+ memory T cells was significantly reduced by siplizumab. A naive or memory phenotype could not be assigned to roughly 75-97% of proliferating CD4+ or CD8+ clones. Sequences below about 10^-5 frequency were poorly captured, so only a minor fraction of alloreactive clones could be mapped to unstimulated subsets. No functional confirmation was obtained for the suppressive function of proliferating Tregs from siplizumab cultures. Unstimulated naive T cells appeared to be more diverse than memory T cells, and naive cells seemed to make a substantial contribution to the alloresponse.

Germline trimming: 5 bases from V, 9 bases from J; junction bases outside gene matches: 5. The CDR3 spans 15 residues, from the cysteine through the phenylalanine. Just the 45-base CDR3 DNA is kept, in frame starting at base 1. For CDR1 and CDR2, the germline V gene lists SGDLS and YYNGEE. A word on this clone: The antigen this receptor binds is unknown. No base quality information exists; no much larger clone differs at one position.

TCRbeta CDR3 sequencing was performed on sorted unstimulated T cells and on proliferating T cells recovered from mixed lymphocyte reactions. Fresh whole blood from roughly ten HLA-typed healthy donors served as the source for isolating PBMCs. Libraries came from the immunoSEQ multiplex PCR assay. Around 9.9 x 10^4 TCR templates per sample were assayed by the deep sequencing platform. Genomic DNA extracted from sorted T cells was used for TCRbeta CDR3 sequencing. As for the original processing: The R programming language was used for clonal analysis of the TCRbeta CDR3 data. Comparing unstimulated samples against CFSE-low samples taken after the reaction was how alloreactive CD4+ and CD8+ clones were defined. By matching sequences to the repertoires of sorted unstimulated Treg and non-Treg cells, each alloreactive CD4+ clone was assigned a regulatory or non-regulatory origin. This immuneACCESS table, as held by TCRdb, lists in-frame sequences with V and J called but not all clones. Of the missing ones, under half trace to an unresolved V gene in checked studies; the others have no known cause. The DNA gave D and trimming, while V, J and clone size come from that table. This sample gives roughly 100,000 clones in total; over 85% of them show up just once. The top ten clonotypes cover over 5% of the sample.

The TCR was taken from a human donor in good health. The chain is encoded by TRBV9 joined to TRBJ2-1, and 16 junctional nucleotides match TRBD2. Sequencing was carried out using CD8+ T cells sorted from blood. The CDR3 loop reads CASSGTSGRVAEQFF. The DNA sequence is given as TGTGCCAGCAGTGGGACTAGCGGGAGGGTTGCTGAGCAGTTCTTC.